These T cell receptor beta chains were read from a single sample in a study of OX40 agonist ivuxolimab in advanced cancers. Repertoires were generated with immunoSEQ multiplex PCR, while TCRdb's copy carries only in-frame clones and drops some. In the table there are 65,000 to 95,000 clones, 80% to 95% of which are singletons. The sample was CD4+ or CD8+ T cells sorted from blood, taken in a trial of the OX40 agonist ivuxolimab. These receptors were taken from an adult with an advanced solid tumor such as melanoma, head and neck, liver or kidney cancer. Both conserved end residues are part of each CDR3. A D gene is named only where the DNA matches it firmly. The size of a clone is reported for some rows only, either as once, few or many, or as a class for expanded clones.

d_call | j_call | clone_size | v_call | cdr3_nt | cdr3_aa
NA | TRBJ1-1 | NA | TRBV5-1 | TGCGCCAGCAGCCCCCCCCGTCCGGCTGAAGCTTTCTTT | CASSPPRPAEAFF
NA | TRBJ2-1 | NA | TRBV2 | TGTGCCAGCAGTGTAGGACCTTACAATGAGCAGTTCTTC | CASSVGPYNEQFF
TRBD1 | TRBJ1-1 | NA | TRBV30 | TGTGCCTGGAGGGGGGACAGGGGGCGGCCGAACACTGAAGCTTTCTTT | CAWRGDRGRPNTEAFF
TRBD1 | TRBJ2-1 | NA | TRBV5-6 | TGTGCCAGCAGCCCGCCGACAGGGAGCTCCTACAATGAGCAGTTCTTC | CASSPPTGSSYNEQFF
TRBD2 | TRBJ2-1 | NA | TRBV27 | TGTGCCAGCAATCAATTAGCGGGGGGGATCAATGAGCAGTTCTTC | CASNQLAGGINEQFF
NA | TRBJ1-5 | NA | TRBV5-1 | TGCGCCAGCAGCCTTCTGGGGGGAGAGGATCAGCCCCAGCATTTT | CASSLLGGEDQPQHF
TRBD1 | TRBJ1-2 | once | TRBV27 | TGTGCCAGAGTCTTGGACAGGCCCGACTATGGCTACACCTTC | CARVLDRPDYGYTF
NA | TRBJ1-6 | few | TRBV2 | TGTGCCAGCAGCTTTAGGTCACCCCTCCACTTT | CASSFRSPLHF
NA | TRBJ1-5 | NA | TRBV19 | TGTGCCAGTAGTATTATCGCGGCAGTTAGATTCGATAGCAATCAGCCCCAGCATTTT | CASSIIAAVRFDSNQPQHF
NA | TRBJ2-5 | NA | TRBV6-6 | TGTGCCAGCACAGGGGGGCGCGGGGAGACCCAGTACTTC | CASTGGRGETQYF
NA | TRBJ2-7 | NA | TRBV14 | TGTGCCAGCAGCAAAGGGCAGGGGGGTTACTACGAGCAGTACTTC | CASSKGQGGYYEQYF
NA | TRBJ1-6 | NA | TRBV27 | TGTGCCAGCAGTTTTCGCAGGTCAAGTCCTCGCGTCTATAATTCACCCCTCCACTTT | CASSFRRSSPRVYNSPLHF
NA | TRBJ1-4 | once | TRBV28 | TGTGCCAGTATCACCGGGGGGATGGGGGAAAAACTGTTTTTT | CASITGGMGEKLFF
NA | TRBJ2-3 | NA | TRBV2 | TGTGCCAGCCAAAGACAGGGAGGGACAGATACGCAGTATTTT | CASQRQGGTDTQYF
NA | TRBJ1-1 | few | TRBV20-1 | TGCAGTGTCGGAGGGAGAATTGAAGCTTTCTTT | CSVGGRIEAFF
TRBD1 | TRBJ1-2 | NA | TRBV11-2 | TGTGCCAGCAGCCCACTCGGGACAGAGCACTATGGCTACACCTTC | CASSPLGTEHYGYTF
NA | TRBJ1-1 | few | TRBV14 | TGTGCCAGCAGCCTCCGTCGGGCTGAAGCTTTCTTT | CASSLRRAEAFF
NA | TRBJ2-5 | NA | TRBV5-5 | TGTGCCAGCAGCTTTATTCTGGAGGAGACCCAGTACTTC | CASSFILEETQYF
NA | TRBJ2-5 | NA | TRBV5-1 | TGCGCCAGCAGCTTGGGACAGCAAGAGACCCAGTACTTC | CASSLGQQETQYF
NA | TRBJ2-1 | once | TRBV30 | TGTGCCTGGAGTGTAAGTGATCTGAGCTCCTACAATGAGCAGTTCTTC | CAWSVSDLSSYNEQFF
NA | TRBJ1-6 | NA | TRBV5-5 | TGTGCCAGCAGTTATACAGGACCGAATTCACCCCTCCACTTT | CASSYTGPNSPLHF
NA | TRBJ1-6 | NA | TRBV10-3 | TGTGCCATCAGTGAGGGAGGGTACAATTCACCCCTCCACTTT | CAISEGGYNSPLHF
TRBD2 | TRBJ2-1 | NA | TRBV9 | TGTGCCAGCAGCCCCCGGGGACTAGCGGGAGGTTCCTCCTACAATGAGCAGTTCTTC | CASSPRGLAGGSSYNEQFF
TRBD1 | TRBJ1-1 | NA | TRBV19 | TGTGCCAGTAGTCCCCCCGGGACAGTAGGAACTGAAGCTTTCTTT | CASSPPGTVGTEAFF
TRBD1 | TRBJ2-7 | NA | TRBV6-6 | TGTGCCAGCAGTTACGCCTGGGACAGAGTATACGAGCAGTACTTC | CASSYAWDRVYEQYF
NA | TRBJ2-2 | NA | TRBV2 | TGTGCCAGCAGGAGGGACATATTGAACACCGGGGAGCTGTTTTTT | CASRRDILNTGELFF
NA | TRBJ2-1 | NA | TRBV5-1 | TGCGCCAGCAGCCTCGGCTTCAATGAGCAGTTCTTC | CASSLGFNEQFF
NA | TRBJ1-2 | NA | TRBV19 | TGTGCCAGTAGTCTTGACAGGACTTATGGCTACACCTTC | CASSLDRTYGYTF
TRBD1 | TRBJ1-1 | NA | TRBV7-9 | TGTGCCAGCAGCCCAGGGGGCACGCTGTTGAACACTGAAGCTTTCTTT | CASSPGGTLLNTEAFF
NA | TRBJ1-3 | NA | TRBV9 | TGTGCCAGCAGCGTAGCCGTGAGCTCTGGAAACACCATATATTTT | CASSVAVSSGNTIYF
NA | TRBJ2-3 | NA | TRBV4-1 | TGCGCCAGCAGCCAAGACGGTTGGAGGGGGATTAGCACAGATACGCAGTATTTT | CASSQDGWRGISTDTQYF
TRBD1 | TRBJ2-1 | NA | TRBV2 | TGTGCCAGCAAAGGGACAGGGGTAAATGAGCAGTTCTTC | CASKGTGVNEQFF
TRBD1 | TRBJ1-4 | NA | TRBV7-9 | TGTGCCAGCAGCCAGGGACAGGGCAATGAAAAACTGTTTTTT | CASSQGQGNEKLFF
TRBD1 | TRBJ2-6 | few | TRBV7-9 | TGTGCCAGCAGCGTCCGGGACAGGGGCTCCTCTGGGGCCAACGTCCTGACTTTC | CASSVRDRGSSGANVLTF
TRBD1 | TRBJ2-1 | NA | TRBV10-1 | TGCGCCAGCAGCGTCCCGGGACAGGGTTTAACTAGCAATGAGCAGTTCTTC | CASSVPGQGLTSNEQFF
NA | TRBJ1-4 | once | TRBV4-1 | TGCGCCAGCAGCCAAGACAGTTCGGGTAATGAAAAACTGTTTTTT | CASSQDSSGNEKLFF
TRBD2 | TRBJ2-5 | NA | TRBV7-7 | TGTGCTAGCAGCTTAGTTAGCGGACTAGCGGGTCCCCAAGAGACCCAGTACTTC | CASSLVSGLAGPQETQYF
TRBD2 | TRBJ2-5 | NA | TRBV27 | TGTGCCAGCAGTCCTATCTGGACTAGCGGGGGGGTTACCCAGTACTTC | CASSPIWTSGGVTQYF
NA | TRBJ2-5 | once | TRBV11-3 | TGTGCCAGCAGCTTATTTGGCGGGGTAGGAGAGACCCAGTACTTC | CASSLFGGVGETQYF
NA | TRBJ2-3 | NA | TRBV4-2 | TGTGCCAGCAGCCAAGGGCTAGCGATGGATACGCAGTATTTT | CASSQGLAMDTQYF
NA | TRBJ1-2 | NA | TRBV29-1 | TGCAGCGTGGACAATGCCTATGGCTACACCTTC | CSVDNAYGYTF